The 12 T cell receptor beta chains below come from one sample, sequenced in a study of early T cells in non-severe SARS-CoV-2 infection. Each CDR3 protein is one row after TCRdb ran MiXCR on the 5' RACE reads. The sample includes 100,000 to 150,000 distinct CDR3 sequences, 14% to 15% of them seen just once. The sequencing sample was made of whole blood. These receptors all stem from an adult who was a healthcare worker with PCR-confirmed SARS-CoV-2 infection or an uninfected control (not recorded which).

This clonotype was observed a handful of times. The V call is TRBV10-3, the J call TRBJ2-3, with 9 bases aligning to TRBD2. The J segment lost 1 base and the V segment lost 8 bases, leaving 16 bases of the junction unmatched. CDR1 is ENHRY and CDR2 is SYGVKD in the germline V gene. The CDR3 extends over 18 amino acids. As DNA, the CDR3 is TGTGCCATCTCCGATAGAGCGGGGGGCTATCAGGGCACAGATACGCAGTATTTT. Residues: CAISDRAGGYQGTDTQYF.

The V call is TRBV5-6, the J call TRBJ2-1, with 12 bases identical to TRBD1. V lost 0 bases to trimming and J lost 8 bases; unmatched junction nucleotides: 6. The CDR3 covers 16 residues. The V gene's germline CDR1 is SGHDT and CDR2 YYEEEE. CDR3 loop: CASSLVLGQGADEQFF. CDR3 bases: TGTGCCAGCAGCTTGGTCTTGGGACAGGGGGCTGATGAGCAGTTCTTC.

This clonotype was seen repeatedly, ten times or more. The chain uses TRBV5-1 and TRBJ2-5; 9 bases fit TRBD1. Germline V CDR1 and CDR2: SGHRS, YFSETQ. V was pared by 3 bases and J by 2 bases, with 2 bases of the junction left unmatched. The CDR3 sequence is 14 residues long. CDR3 region: CASSSGTGQETQYF. Written as DNA, the CDR3 is TGCGCCAGCAGCTCGGGGACAGGGCAAGAGACCCAGTACTTC.

This chain joins TRBV12-3 or TRBV12-4 and TRBJ1-6, with D possibly TRBD1 on 5 matching bases. The germline V and J ends were trimmed by 6 bases and 9 bases, with 21 bases remaining between them. CDR3 length equals 16 residues. CDR3 sequence (DNA): TGTGCCAGCAGACGCACCCAGGGAGACGCTGGTTCACCCCTCCACTTT. Its translation is CASRRTQGDAGSPLHF.

Ten or more counts support this clonotype. The chain uses TRBV5-4 and TRBJ2-5, with 14 bases identical to TRBD2. Looked up from germline, CDR1 is SGHNT and CDR2 is YYREEE (reference sequence). The ends lost 2 bases at V and 7 bases at J; junction bases unmatched: 10. This CDR3 spans 17 amino acids. The CDR3 loop reads CASSFPGLAGGLATQYF. Here the CDR3 DNA reads TGTGCCAGCAGCTTCCCCGGACTAGCGGGGGGCCTCGCGACCCAGTACTTC.

This clonotype was observed a few times. The chain recombines TRBV12-3 or TRBV12-4 with TRBJ2-2; D uncertain. Trimming pared 7 bases from V and 6 bases from J, leaving 15 bases between. The CDR3 contains 14 residues. CDR3 protein: CASTPGRVPGELFF. The DNA of the CDR3 is TGTGCCAGCACCCCAGGTCGAGTGCCCGGGGAGCTGTTTTTT.

This clonotype has more than one count but fewer than ten. The chain employs TRBV20-1 and TRBJ2-1; 15 bases match TRBD2. With V trimmed by 3 bases and J by 4 bases, 7 bases remained unmatched. The CDR3 length is 17 residues. Germline lookup yields CDR1 DFQATT and CDR2 SNEGSKA (reference sequence). The CDR3 DNA follows: TGCAGTGCTAGTCCCCGGACTAGCGGGAGGGGTTACAATGAGCAGTTCTTC. Its translation: CSASPRTSGRGYNEQFF.

This clonotype has only a few counts. The CDR3 coding sequence is TGTGCCAGCAGCTTGGGAATTCGGCTAGAGAAGACTGAAGCTTTCTTT. This codes for CASSLGIRLEKTEAFF. The V and J genes are TRBV7-8 and TRBJ1-1; D is ambiguous. The CDR3 covers 16 residues. Germline assignment: CDR1 SGHVS and CDR2 FQNEAQ. V dropped 3 bases and J dropped 5 bases, with 19 bases sitting between them.

This chain joins TRBV4-1 and TRBJ2-1; the D gene is possibly TRBD1 (5 bases). Germline CDR1 and CDR2: MGHRA and YSYEKL. This CDR3 has 15 residues. V lost 0 bases and J 9 bases, leaving 15 bases between the germline ends. Here the CDR3 reads CASSQEGRPQGEQFF. CDR3 bases: TGCGCCAGCAGCCAAGAAGGAAGGCCCCAGGGTGAGCAGTTCTTC.

This clonotype was counted a few times. The rearrangement links TRBV7-2 to TRBJ1-2, with D unclear. This CDR3 contains 12 residues. Germline values: CDR1 SGHTA, CDR2 FQGNSA. Trimming cost V 3 bases and J 4 bases, with 6 bases left between them. Here the CDR3 reads CASSFNVYGYTF. The CDR3 DNA follows: TGTGCCAGCAGCTTTAACGTCTATGGCTACACCTTC. The full variable domain, in which reference TRBV7-2 and TRBJ1-2 provide the parts outside the CDR3, is GAGVSQSPSNKVTEKGKDVELRCDPISGHTALYWYRQSLGQGLEFLIYFQGNSAPDKSGLPSDRFSAERTGGSVSTLTIQRTQQEDSAVYLCASSFNVYGYTFGSGTRLTVV.

The table lists this clonotype with a few counts. The gene calls are TRBV12-3 or TRBV12-4 and TRBJ1-1; D gene ambiguous. Trimming took off 6 bases at V and 0 bases at J, with 11 bases between the two ends. There are 14 residues in the CDR3. CDR3 protein: CASSPTDMNTEAFF. CDR3 DNA sequence: TGTGCCAGCAGCCCGACCGACATGAACACTGAAGCTTTCTTT.

This clonotype was picked up many times. The chain combines TRBV30 with TRBJ1-1, with D perhaps TRBD1 (5 bases). With 0 bases removed from V and 5 bases from J, the gap between germline ends came to 10 bases. The germline V gene encodes CDR1 GTSNPN and CDR2 SVGIG (reference sequence). The CDR3 spans 13 residues. CDR3 coding DNA: TGTGCCTGGAGTGTACAAAAGGGGACTGAAGCTTTCTTT. This codes for CAWSVQKGTEAFF.